A single T cell receptor (beta chain) is shown here with its context. The sample belongs to a study of blood T cell repertoires in COVID-19. Study context: COVID-19 samples, acute and convalescent, were from the United States, Italy and Spain. The analysed material was cDNA or gDNA that came from T cells, B-cell-depleted T cells, or PBMCs.

V gave up 2 bases and J gave up 5 bases, with 4 bases separating them. The CDR3 consists of 11 residues. Germline V gene lookup returns CDR1 DFQATT and CDR2 SNEGSKA (reference sequence). In the source study's methods: Amplification from reference gene primers served as the basis for estimated nucleated cell counts. The protocol was immunoSEQ multiplex PCR, while the TCRdb copy is restricted to in-frame clones and leaves out a portion. From that table come the V and J calls and clone size; the DNA was used to work out D and trimming. The data show fewer than 80,000 clones, about 80% seen once. Material: peripheral blood. The V gene is TRBV20-1, the J gene TRBJ2-1; D is uncertain. The TCR comes from a human donor in a cohort sampled during active COVID-19. The CDR3 DNA follows: TGCAGTGCTAGATCCGACAATGAGCAGTTCTTC. It translates to CSARSDNEQFF.